This T cell receptor (beta chain) was sequenced for a study of shared clonotypes between healthy human individuals. Findings of the study overall: Non-shared clonotypes were found to have lower generation probabilities than the clonotypes that were shared by all four of the sorted-subset donors.

About this clone: Its antigen is not known.

The repertoire was sequenced with immunoSEQ multiplex PCR; TCRdb's copy has only in-frame clones and lacks some. The sample shows hundreds of thousands of clones, approximately 97% of them seen only once. Germline V gene sequence: CDR1 MNHEY, CDR2 SMNVEV (reference sequence). CDR3 size: 14 residues. Trimming took 6 bases from V and 3 from J, leaving 15 bases between them. This chain links TRBV27 with TRBJ2-7, with no clear D. The clonotype originates from a woman aged 25 to 45 in good health. The specimen was naive CD4+ T cells sorted from blood. As to subset: CD45RA+ positively selected. CDR3 sequence reads: CASRRTSGFYEQYF. The CDR3 DNA follows: TGTGCCAGCAGAAGAACGTCCGGATTCTACGAGCAGTACTTC.